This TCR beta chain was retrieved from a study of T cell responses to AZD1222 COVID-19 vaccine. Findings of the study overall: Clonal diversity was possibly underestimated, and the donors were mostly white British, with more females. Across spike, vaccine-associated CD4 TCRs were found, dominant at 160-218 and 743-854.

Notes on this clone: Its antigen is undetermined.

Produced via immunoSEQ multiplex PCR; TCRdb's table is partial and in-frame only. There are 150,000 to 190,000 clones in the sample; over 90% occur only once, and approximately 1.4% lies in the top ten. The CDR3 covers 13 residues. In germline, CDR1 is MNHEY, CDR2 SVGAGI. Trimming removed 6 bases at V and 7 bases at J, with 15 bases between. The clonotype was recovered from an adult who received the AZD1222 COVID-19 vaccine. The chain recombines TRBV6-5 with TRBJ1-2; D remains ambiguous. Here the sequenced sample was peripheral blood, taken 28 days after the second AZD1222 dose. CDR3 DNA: TGTGCCAGCAGGGCGGATCTCGTCTCTGGCTACACCTTC. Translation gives CASRADLVSGYTF.